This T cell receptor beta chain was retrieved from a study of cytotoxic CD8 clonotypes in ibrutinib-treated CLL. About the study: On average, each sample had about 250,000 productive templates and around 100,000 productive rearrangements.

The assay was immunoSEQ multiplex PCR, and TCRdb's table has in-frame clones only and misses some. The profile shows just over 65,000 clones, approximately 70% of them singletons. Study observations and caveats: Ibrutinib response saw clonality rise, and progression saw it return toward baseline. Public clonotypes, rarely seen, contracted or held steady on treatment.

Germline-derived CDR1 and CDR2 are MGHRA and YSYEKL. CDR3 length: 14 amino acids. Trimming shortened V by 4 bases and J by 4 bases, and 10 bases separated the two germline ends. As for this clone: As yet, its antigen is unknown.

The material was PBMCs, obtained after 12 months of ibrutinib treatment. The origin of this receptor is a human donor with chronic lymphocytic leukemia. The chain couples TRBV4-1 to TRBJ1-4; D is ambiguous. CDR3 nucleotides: TGCGCCAGCAGCCCCCCATGGGGTAATGAAAAACTGTTTTTT. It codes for CASSPPWGNEKLFF.